This T cell receptor (beta chain) was found in a study of CD8 T cell repertoires and HIV-1 epitope variants. On the study more broadly: T cells were stimulated with Twenty-five Gag and Nef peptides separately. An uncultured baseline aliquot held 1M T cells. General study results and limits: Fewer than ten TCR beta clonotypes were antigen-specific, more than 5 apparently recognizing autologous or escape variants. Beta chains alone show antigen proliferation, not cytokine profile or function.

Using immunoSEQ multiplex PCR, the repertoire was profiled, and TCRdb retains in-frame clones only, with some absent. Of approximately 5,300 clones in the sample, approximately 61% are singletons; the top ten hold around 45%. Worth noting for this clone: Its antigen is still unknown.

With 1 base clipped from V and 4 bases from J, the junction kept 3 bases outside the gene matches. The CDR3 is 15 amino acids. Germline CDR1 reads LNHNV; CDR2 reads YYDKDF (reference sequence). Specimen: cultured CD8+ T cells derived from PBMCs. This clonotype was obtained from a male donor with HIV. The chain carries TRBV15 and TRBJ2-5, with 10 bases that match TRBD1. This CDR3 reads CATSRGTGGRETQYF. CDR3 nucleotide sequence: TGTGCCACCAGCAGAGGGACAGGGGGGAGAGAGACCCAGTACTTC.